Below, one TCR beta chain is given with its context. What it binds is not known. This specimen belongs to a study of beta chain features in type 1 diabetes. Whole-study findings and limits: Comparison showed that naive, central memory and Treg TCRB repertoires appeared more similar among patients than among healthy donors. TCRB CDR3s from Type 1 diabetes patients were moderately but significantly shorter in all four CD4+ subsets.

The CDR3 runs to 14 residues. The ends were cut back, 5 bases at V and 5 bases at J, with 15 bases in the middle. The germline V gene encodes CDR1 SEHNR and CDR2 FQNEAQ (reference sequence). All of the isolated RNA was reverse transcribed, so expressed TCRB transcripts were sequenced. Profiling relied on immunoSEQ multiplex PCR, and the TCRdb table lists in-frame clones only, not all of them. The sample consists of 310,000 or so clones, approximately 11% of them appearing once. This sequence joins TRBV7-9 and TRBJ1-2, with D hard to call. The source is a woman in her twenties or thirties in good health. The sample consisted of naive CD4+ T cells from blood. The CDR3 bases are TGTGCCAGCAGCCCGTATCGTCGGGGATATGGCTACACCTTC. This codes for CASSPYRRGYGYTF.